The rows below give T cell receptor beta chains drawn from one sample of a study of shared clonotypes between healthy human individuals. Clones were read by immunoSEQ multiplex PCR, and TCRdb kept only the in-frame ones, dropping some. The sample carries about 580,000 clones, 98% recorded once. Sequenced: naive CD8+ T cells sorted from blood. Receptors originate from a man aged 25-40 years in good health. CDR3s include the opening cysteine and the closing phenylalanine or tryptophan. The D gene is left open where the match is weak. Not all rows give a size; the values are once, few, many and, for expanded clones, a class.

TGTGCCAGCAGCTTAAATGAGCTTAGGGACAGCGGAGTCTCCTACGAGCAGTACTTC	CASSLNELRDSGVSYEQYF	TRBD1	NA	TRBV7-8	TRBJ2-7
TGTGCCAGCAGCTTGGCAGGGAACTACGAGCAGTACTTC	CASSLAGNYEQYF	NA	once	TRBV5-8	TRBJ2-7
TGTGCCAGCAGCTCAGGGGGTCAGGGGAATGTGGAGACCCAGTACTTC	CASSSGGQGNVETQYF	TRBD1	NA	TRBV11-3	TRBJ2-5
TGTGCCAGTAGTATTGCGACGGCTACTAATGAAAAACTGTTTTTT	CASSIATATNEKLFF	NA	once	TRBV19	TRBJ1-4
TGCGCCAGCAGCCCCCGGACACATAATCCAACAGATACGCAGTATTTT	CASSPRTHNPTDTQYF	NA	NA	TRBV4-3	TRBJ2-3
TGCACCAGCAGCCTTAGCCGGACAGGGAAAGATCAGCCCCAGCATTTT	CTSSLSRTGKDQPQHF	NA	NA	TRBV1	TRBJ1-5
TGTGCCAGCAGCTTGGTACAGGTGACCGAGCAGTACTTC	CASSLVQVTEQYF	NA	NA	TRBV5-5	TRBJ2-7
TGTGCCAGCAGCTTGGAGGGACTAGCGGGAGTAGGTAATGAGCAGTTCTTC	CASSLEGLAGVGNEQFF	TRBD2	NA	TRBV5-4	TRBJ2-1
TGTGCCAGCAGAACTACAGGGGCAACTAATGAAAAACTGTTTTTT	CASRTTGATNEKLFF	TRBD1	NA	TRBV27	TRBJ1-4
TGTGCCAGCAGCTTAAGTCTGACTGAAGCTTTCTTT	CASSLSLTEAFF	NA	NA	TRBV7-9	TRBJ1-1
TGTGCCAGCAGCGCGACTAGCGGGAGTACCTACGAGCAGTACTTC	CASSATSGSTYEQYF	TRBD2	NA	TRBV13	TRBJ2-7
TGTGCCAGCAGTGGGACTAGCGGGGTCAACAATGAGCAGTTCTTC	CASSGTSGVNNEQFF	TRBD2	NA	TRBV25-1	TRBJ2-1
TGTGCCAGTAGTATGGACCTAGGGTCAAACACTGAAGCTTTCTTT	CASSMDLGSNTEAFF	NA	NA	TRBV19	TRBJ1-1
TGTGCCAGCAGCCGACAGGGTTTGAACTCCGAGCAGTACTTC	CASSRQGLNSEQYF	TRBD1	NA	TRBV27	TRBJ2-7
TGTGCCAGCAGCACCCGACTAGCGGAGATCACAGATACGCAGTATTTT	CASSTRLAEITDTQYF	TRBD2	NA	TRBV7-6	TRBJ2-3
TGTGCCAGCAGCATGACAGTTTCGAGCACAGATACGCAGTATTTT	CASSMTVSSTDTQYF	NA	NA	TRBV7-8	TRBJ2-3
TGTGCCAGCAGCTTATCTCCAACCTACGAGCAGTACTTC	CASSLSPTYEQYF	NA	once	TRBV7-3	TRBJ2-7
TGCGCCAGCAGCTCCTATCCAGGGGCCTACGAGCAGTACTTC	CASSSYPGAYEQYF	NA	NA	TRBV5-1	TRBJ2-7
TGTGCCAGCAGCGCAGATCAGGGGTCCGGCTATGGCTACACCTTC	CASSADQGSGYGYTF	NA	NA	TRBV9	TRBJ1-2
TGTGCCAGCAGTTTATTGGGGGCCCAAGAGACCCAGTACTTC	CASSLLGAQETQYF	NA	few	TRBV27	TRBJ2-5
TGTGCCAGCGGACCGGGACTAGACTTAGATACGCAGTATTTT	CASGPGLDLDTQYF	TRBD2	NA	TRBV5-5	TRBJ2-3
TGTGCCAGCAGTTTACAGGGACAGCTCTATGGCTACACCTTC	CASSLQGQLYGYTF	TRBD1	once	TRBV6-5	TRBJ1-2
TGCGCCAGCAGCCAAGATCAGGGGGCGGGGAACACCGGGGAGCTGTTTTTT	CASSQDQGAGNTGELFF	TRBD1	once	TRBV4-1	TRBJ2-2
TGTGCCAGCAGCTTAGCGGGAGGTCGGCAAGAGACCCAGTACTTC	CASSLAGGRQETQYF	TRBD2	NA	TRBV5-6	TRBJ2-5
TGTGCCAGCAGCCGGACAGGCACCAATCAGCCCCAGCATTTT	CASSRTGTNQPQHF	TRBD1	NA	TRBV14	TRBJ1-5
TGTGCCAGCAGCTTTCGCCTTGCCCCCCAAGAGACCCAGTACTTC	CASSFRLAPQETQYF	NA	NA	TRBV7-6	TRBJ2-5
TGTGCCAGCAGTCTCTCATCCCCCGGGACTAGCGGGATGGCAGATACGCAGTATTTT	CASSLSSPGTSGMADTQYF	TRBD2	NA	TRBV27	TRBJ2-3
TGTGCCAGCAGCTTAGATGTACTAGCGGGATCCTATGAGCAGTTCTTC	CASSLDVLAGSYEQFF	TRBD2	NA	TRBV11-2	TRBJ2-1
TGTGCCAGCAGTTTAAAGGGAAATCAGCCCCAGCATTTT	CASSLKGNQPQHF	NA	NA	TRBV27	TRBJ1-5
TGTGCCAGCAGCTGGACTAGCGGGAGGGAAGTGGCAGATACGCAGTATTTT	CASSWTSGREVADTQYF	TRBD2	once	TRBV13	TRBJ2-3
TGTGCCAGCTCACCACCTGACATAACCTACGAGCAGTACTTC	CASSPPDITYEQYF	NA	NA	TRBV18	TRBJ2-7
TGTGCCAGCTCACCACCCTCCGTAGGAGACTTAAACACCATATATTTT	CASSPPSVGDLNTIYF	NA	NA	TRBV18	TRBJ1-3
TGTGCCAGCTCTACAGGGGCCCAAGAGACCCAGTACTTC	CASSTGAQETQYF	TRBD1	few	TRBV13	TRBJ2-5
TGTGCCAGTTCAAGGGGTTATTATGAGCAGTTCTTC	CASSRGYYEQFF	NA	NA	TRBV27	TRBJ2-1
TGTGCCAGCAGCCATTCAGACAGGGACTACACTGAAGCTTTCTTT	CASSHSDRDYTEAFF	TRBD1	NA	TRBV7-8	TRBJ1-1